This T cell receptor beta chain was sequenced for a study of a mutant IDH1 vaccine in newly diagnosed glioma. Study-level information: Sex among treated patients split around 60% male, about 40% female; mean age was approximately 38 years. The V12 visit happened in week 35, and the V13 visit happened in week 47.

Profiled with immunoSEQ multiplex PCR; TCRdb holds only in-frame clones, not every one. The sample lists tens of thousands of clones, roughly nine tenths occurring once. As to this clone: Its antigen remains unknown.

J gave up 5 bases and V 2 bases, and 2 bases lay outside the gene matches. The CDR3 spans 14 residues. The germline V gene has CDR1 SGHRS and CDR2 YFSETQ. Indicated time point: week 47, end of study. Vaccinated patients received 300 ug of mutant IDH1 20-mer peptide per dose, with topical imiquimod. The donors had new WHO grade 3 or 4 astrocytomas; these were IDH1-mutant and ATRX-lost. J is TRBJ1-5 and V is TRBV5-1; 9 nucleotides align to TRBD1. This clonotype was sampled from a woman between 50 and 59 years old with glioma. The material was PBMCs, obtained from a glioma patient whose treatment included an IDH1 peptide vaccine. The CDR3 DNA follows: TGCGCCAGCAGCTTAACAGGGGGCTATCAGCCCCAGCATTTT. The encoded protein is CASSLTGGYQPQHF.